What follows is one TCR beta chain and its context. The antigen remains undetermined. As every portion of the isolated RNA was reverse transcribed, the sequencing read expressed TCRB transcripts. TCRdb's copy holds only in-frame clones and misses some; the assay was immunoSEQ multiplex PCR. Among a few hundred thousand clones listed, about 14% were seen once. This sample is drawn from a study of beta chain features in type 1 diabetes. General observations from the study: Shortening of TCRB CDR3s, moderate but significant, appeared in all four CD4+ subsets of Type 1 diabetes patients.

CDR3 size: 16 residues. CDR1 and CDR2 (germline): KGHSH, LQKENI. J gave up 4 bases and V 1 base, and 5 bases lay outside the gene matches. The chain links TRBV18 to TRBJ2-7; 12 bases map to TRBD2. The receptor was derived from a woman aged 18-29 years with type 1 diabetes. The sequenced material came from naive CD4+ T cells from blood. DNA for the CDR3: TGTGCCAGCTCACCACTTCGACTAGCGGGAGAGTACGAGCAGTACTTC. The encoded protein is CASSPLRLAGEYEQYF.